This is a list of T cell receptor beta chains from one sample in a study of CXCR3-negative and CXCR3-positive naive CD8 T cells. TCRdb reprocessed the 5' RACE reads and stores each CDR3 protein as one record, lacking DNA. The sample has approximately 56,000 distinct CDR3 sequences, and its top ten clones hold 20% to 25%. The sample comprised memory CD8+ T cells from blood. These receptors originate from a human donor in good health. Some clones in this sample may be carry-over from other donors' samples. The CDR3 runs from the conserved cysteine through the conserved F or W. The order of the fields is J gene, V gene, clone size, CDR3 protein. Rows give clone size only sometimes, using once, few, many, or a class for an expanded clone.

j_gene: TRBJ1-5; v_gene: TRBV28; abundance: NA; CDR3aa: CASSLRGQGNQPQHF
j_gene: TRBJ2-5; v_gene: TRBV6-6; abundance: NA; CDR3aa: CASNYQETQYF
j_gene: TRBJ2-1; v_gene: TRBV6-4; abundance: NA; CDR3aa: CASSEGESSYNEQFF
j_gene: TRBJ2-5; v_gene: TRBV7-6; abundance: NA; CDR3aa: CASSLEAQRGALETQYF
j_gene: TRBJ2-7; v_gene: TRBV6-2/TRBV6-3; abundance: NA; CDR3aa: CASSYSMTWETGPNF
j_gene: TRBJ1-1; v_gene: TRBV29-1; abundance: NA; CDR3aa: CSVEDGDSWGTEAFF
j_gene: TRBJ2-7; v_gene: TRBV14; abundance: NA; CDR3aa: CASSQGDRVYEQYF
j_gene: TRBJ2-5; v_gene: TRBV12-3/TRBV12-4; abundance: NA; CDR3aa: CASSLVGQAEETQYF
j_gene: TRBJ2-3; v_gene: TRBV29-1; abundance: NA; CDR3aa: CSVGGSRTDTQYF
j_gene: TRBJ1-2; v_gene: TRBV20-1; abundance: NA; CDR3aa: CSAWTGTYGYTF
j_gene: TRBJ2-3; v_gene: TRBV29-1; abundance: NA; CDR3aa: CSKSGGPTDTQYF
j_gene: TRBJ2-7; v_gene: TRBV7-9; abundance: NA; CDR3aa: CASSHYSQGDSYEQYF
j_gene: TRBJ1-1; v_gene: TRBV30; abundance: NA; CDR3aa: CAWSAAENTEAFF
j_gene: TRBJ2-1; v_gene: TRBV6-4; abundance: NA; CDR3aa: CASSVEDETNEQFF
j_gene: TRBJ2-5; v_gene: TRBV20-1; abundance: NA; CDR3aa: CSAVTDQETQYF
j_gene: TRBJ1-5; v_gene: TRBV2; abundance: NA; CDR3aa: CASSEVFPRGNQPQHF
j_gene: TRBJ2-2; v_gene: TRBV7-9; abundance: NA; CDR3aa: CASTQVVDTGELFF
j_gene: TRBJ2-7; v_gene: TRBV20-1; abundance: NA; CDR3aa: CSASRTYSYEQYF
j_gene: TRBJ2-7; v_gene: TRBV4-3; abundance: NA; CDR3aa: CASSQDVPGAYEQYF
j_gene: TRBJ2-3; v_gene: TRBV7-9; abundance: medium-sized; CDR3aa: CASSRGGLAGVTDTQYF
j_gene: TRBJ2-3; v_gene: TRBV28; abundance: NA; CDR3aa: CASTLVPAEIADTQYF
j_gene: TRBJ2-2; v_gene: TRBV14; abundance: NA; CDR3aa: CASSQEDRGLVGELFF